These 17 T cell receptor beta chains were sequenced from one sample in a study of OX40 agonist ivuxolimab in advanced cancers. Using immunoSEQ multiplex PCR, the repertoire was profiled, and TCRdb retains in-frame clones only, with some absent. This sample has about 100,000 clones; around nine tenths occur once, and the top ten carry about 0.15%. The source was CD4+ or CD8+ T cells sorted from blood, collected in a trial of the OX40 agonist ivuxolimab. The origin of the receptors is an adult with an advanced solid tumor such as melanoma, head and neck, liver or kidney cancer.

The V call is TRBV11-2, the J call TRBJ2-5; no reliable D call. V was shortened by 5 bases and J by 4 bases, with 11 bases between the two germline ends. Germline V gene lookup returns CDR1 SGHAT and CDR2 FQNNGV. There are 13 residues in the CDR3. CDR3 loop: CASSPRVRETQYF. The CDR3 DNA reads as TGTGCCAGCAGCCCCCGGGTAAGAGAGACCCAGTACTTC.

The chain employs TRBV2 and TRBJ2-7, with TRBD2 as a possible D gene (5 bases). Germline assignment: CDR1 SNHLY and CDR2 FYNNEI. Deletions cut 4 bases from V and 3 bases from J, with 13 bases between. This CDR3 is built from 14 residues. The CDR3, as DNA: TGTGCCAGCAGTGTGAGCGGACGGGGCTACGAGCAGTACTTC. This translates into CASSVSGRGYEQYF. The complete variable domain, with remaining parts taken from reference TRBV2 and TRBJ2-7, reads EPEVTQTPSHQVTQMGQEVILRCVPISNHLYFYWYRQILGQKVEFLVSFYNNEISEKSEIFDDQFSVERPDGSNFTLKIRSTKLEDSAMYFCASSVSGRGYEQYFGPGTRLTVT.

The rearrangement links TRBV2 to TRBJ2-1; tentative D call: TRBD2 (5 bases). CDR3 length: 13 residues. CDR1 and CDR2 (germline): SNHLY, FYNNEI. Between the trimmed V and J ends, which lost 4 bases and 7 bases, there was a span of 11 bases. CDR3 in DNA: TGTGCCAGCAGTGTGCACAGAGGGAATGAGCAGTTCTTC. It specifies CASSVHRGNEQFF.

The chain is built from TRBV6-1 and TRBJ1-1; D uncertain. Germline CDR1 is MNHNS and CDR2 is SASEGT. The CDR3 totals 12 residues. V gave up 5 bases and J gave up 1 base, with 5 bases separating them. The CDR3 DNA is TGTGCCAGCAGTTTACAGAACACTGAAGCTTTCTTT. It codes for CASSLQNTEAFF.

The chain combines TRBV6-5 with TRBJ1-1, with D perhaps TRBD1 (6 bases). Germline V gene sequence: CDR1 MNHEY, CDR2 SVGAGI. The length of the CDR3 is 12 residues. V dropped 8 bases and J dropped 1 base, with 8 bases sitting between them. This CDR3 reads CASSRGNTEAFF. Written as DNA, the CDR3 is TGTGCCAGCTCCAGGGGGAACACTGAAGCTTTCTTT.

The chain employs TRBV19 and TRBJ2-7; 12 nucleotides match TRBD2. The germline V gene encodes CDR1 LNHDA and CDR2 SQIVND (reference sequence). The CDR3 has 20 residues. V was clipped by 0 bases and J by 0 bases; unmatched bases: 12. Here the CDR3 DNA reads TGTGCCAGTAGTATAGAGGGGGCGACTAGCGGGAGTCCAAGCTCCTACGAGCAGTACTTC. As protein: CASSIEGATSGSPSSYEQYF.

The chain has TRBV7-3 and TRBJ2-2, with no clear D. The CDR3 has 13 amino acids. CDR1 and CDR2 (germline): SGHTA, FQGTGA. V lost 4 bases to trimming and J lost 7 bases, with 10 bases between them. CDR3 sequence reads: CASSWMGGGELFF. The CDR3 DNA reads as TGTGCCAGCAGCTGGATGGGTGGCGGGGAGCTGTTTTTT.

The J gene is TRBJ1-2, the V gene TRBV5-4; 11 bases are a match to TRBD1. The CDR3 spans 14 residues. After removal of 4 bases from V and 7 bases from J, the junction contained 6 bases not matched to a gene. Germline V CDR1 and CDR2: SGHNT, YYREEE (reference sequence). In DNA, the CDR3 is TGTGCCAGCAGCCCCCGGACAGGGGGCAGTGGCTACACCTTC. It codes for CASSPRTGGSGYTF.

This clone was recorded only once. This chain uses TRBV15 with TRBJ1-3; 10 nucleotides agree with TRBD1. The CDR3 consists of 16 residues. Germline V gives CDR1 LNHNV, CDR2 YYDKDF (reference sequence). J was trimmed by 0 bases and V by 5 bases; bases with no gene match: 4. In nucleotides, the CDR3 is TGTGCCACCAGCTGGGGACAGGGGACCTCTGGAAACACCATATATTTT. It is translated as CATSWGQGTSGNTIYF.

This chain connects TRBV19 to TRBJ2-7; D is undetermined. The CDR3 spans 13 residues. V was trimmed by 3 bases and J by 5 bases, leaving 11 bases between them. CDR1 is LNHDA, CDR2 SQIVND, per germline (reference sequence). The CDR3 is CASSIGSPNEQYF. CDR3 nucleotides: TGTGCCAGTAGTATTGGGTCACCAAACGAGCAGTACTTC.

The rearrangement uses TRBV2 and TRBJ1-6; possible D gene TRBD1, 6 bases. V was shortened by 7 bases and J by 4 bases, with 14 bases between the two germline ends. The CDR3 covers 15 residues. CDR1 SNHLY and CDR2 FYNNEI come from the germline V gene. CDR3 amino acids: CASIENRVYNSPLHF. As DNA, the CDR3 is TGTGCCAGCATCGAAAACAGGGTGTATAATTCACCCCTCCACTTT.

The chain recombines TRBV15 with TRBJ2-1, with D tentatively TRBD2 (6 bases). In germline, CDR1 is LNHNV, CDR2 YYDKDF (reference sequence). Trimming pared 2 bases from V and 5 bases from J, leaving 16 bases between. This CDR3 spans 16 amino acids. The CDR3 loop is CATSRPGGTANNEQFF. CDR3 DNA sequence: TGTGCCACCAGCAGACCAGGCGGGACTGCCAACAATGAGCAGTTCTTC.

The V and J genes are TRBV9 and TRBJ1-2; 8 positions match TRBD1. With V trimmed by 0 bases and J by 3 bases, 4 bases remained unmatched. Looked up from germline, CDR1 is SGDLS and CDR2 is YYNGEE. The CDR3 totals 15 residues. CDR3 sequence: CASSVGTGRDYGYTF. CDR3 sequence (DNA): TGTGCCAGCAGCGTAGGGACAGGGAGGGACTATGGCTACACCTTC. Supplemented by reference TRBV9 and TRBJ1-2, the full variable domain reads DSGVTQTPKHLITATGQRVTLRCSPRSGDLSVYWYQQSLDQGLQFLIQYYNGEERAKGNILERFSAQQFPDLHSELNLSSLELGDSALYFCASSVGTGRDYGYTFGSGTRLTVV.

This rearrangement joins TRBV5-5 to TRBJ1-4, with TRBD1 as a possible D gene (6 bases). The CDR3 loop spans 11 amino acids. The V end lost 1 base, the J end lost 17 bases, and 12 bases lay between the germline ends. Per the germline V gene, CDR1 is SGHKS and CDR2 is YYEKEE (reference sequence). The CDR3 loop reads CASSLMGALFF. CDR3 nucleotides: TGTGCCAGCAGCTTGATGGGGGCCCTATTTTTT. The variable domain in full, completed from reference TRBV5-5 and TRBJ1-4, reads DAGVTQSPTHLIKTRGQQVTLRCSPISGHKSVSWYQQVLGQGPQFIFQYYEKEERGRGNFPDRFSARQFPNYSSELNVNALLLGDSALYLCASSLMGALFFGSGTQLSVL.

This clone was seen a handful of times. The V gene is TRBV28, the J gene TRBJ1-2; D gene unclear. CDR1 is MDHEN and CDR2 is SYDVKM in the germline V gene. V gave up 6 bases and J gave up 7 bases, with 12 bases separating them. CDR3 length: 12 residues. As DNA, the CDR3 is TGTGCCAGCAGCCCCGGGGTCGGTGGCTACACCTTC. Translating it yields CASSPGVGGYTF.

This sequence joins TRBV5-1 and TRBJ2-1; D gene ambiguous. Trimming removed 0 bases at V and 7 bases at J, with 14 bases between. Germline V gene lookup returns CDR1 SGHRS and CDR2 YFSETQ. The CDR3 consists of 15 residues. The CDR3 DNA is TGCGCCAGCAGCTTGGTTGGCTACCACGAGAATGAGCAGTTCTTC. Translated: CASSLVGYHENEQFF.

The CDR3 bases are TGCGCCAGCAGCTTGGGAAGGGCTCCTCAAGAGACCCAGTACTTC. Amino acids: CASSLGRAPQETQYF. The chain links TRBV5-1 to TRBJ2-5; D call uncertain. The CDR3 sequence is 15 residues long. Per the germline V gene, CDR1 is SGHRS and CDR2 is YFSETQ. Trimming removed 0 bases from V and 2 bases from J, with 11 bases in between.